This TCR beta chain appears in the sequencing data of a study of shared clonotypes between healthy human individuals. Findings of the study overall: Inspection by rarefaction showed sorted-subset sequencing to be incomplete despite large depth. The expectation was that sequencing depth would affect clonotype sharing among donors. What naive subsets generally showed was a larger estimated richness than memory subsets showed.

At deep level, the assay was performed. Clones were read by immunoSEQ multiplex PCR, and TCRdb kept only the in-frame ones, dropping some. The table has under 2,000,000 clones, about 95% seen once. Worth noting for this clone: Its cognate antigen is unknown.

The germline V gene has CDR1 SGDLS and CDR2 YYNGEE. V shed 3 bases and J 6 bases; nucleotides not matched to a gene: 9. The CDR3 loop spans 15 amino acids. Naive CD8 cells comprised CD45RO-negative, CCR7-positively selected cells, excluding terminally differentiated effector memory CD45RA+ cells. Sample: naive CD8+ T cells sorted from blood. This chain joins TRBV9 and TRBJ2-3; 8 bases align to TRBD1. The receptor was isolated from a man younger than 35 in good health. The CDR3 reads CASSGDRGPTDTQYF. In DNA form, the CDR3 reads TGTGCCAGCAGCGGAGACAGGGGCCCCACGGATACGCAGTATTTT.